This TCR beta chain was documented in a study of T cells in Graves' hyperthyroidism and ophthalmopathy. Overall study findings and caveats: Blood samples included most of the expanded thyroid clonotypes exceeding 0.001.

The V and J ends lost 0 bases and 5 bases respectively, with 6 bases between them. Germline V lookup: CDR1 SGDLS, CDR2 YYNGEE. CDR3 size: 13 residues. This clonotype has a handful of counts. Its antigen is not known. Those with hyperthyroidism were 18 to 65 years old, newly diagnosed, and ill for under 2 months. Diagnoses rested on clinical symptoms, serum thyroxine and TRAb, thyroid ultrasound and orbital computed tomography. It was RNA transcripts that yielded the amplified TCR beta CDR3 regions. An initial round of RT-PCR targeting the TCR CDR3 relied on the HTBI primer set. Each CDR3 protein is one row after TCRdb ran MiXCR on the multiplex PCR reads. The sample shows over 500,000 distinct CDR3 sequences, 12% to 15% of them seen only once.

Sequences were obtained from blood. This TCR came from a woman aged 40 to 49 with Graves' hyperthyroidism. The chain carries TRBV9 and TRBJ2-1, with no clear D. The CDR3 DNA sequence: TGTGCCAGCAGCGTAGAGACCAACAATGAGCAGTTCTTC. It encodes CASSVETNNEQFF.